The clone carrying this T cell receptor (beta chain) showed up many times. The trim removed 5 bases at V and 7 bases at J, leaving 8 bases unmatched. The CDR3 is made up of 16 amino acids. TCRdb called the RT-PCR reads again in MiXCR, with one record for every CDR3 protein. The data contain 550,000 to 750,000 distinct CDR3 sequences, approximately 15% of them singletons. This rearrangement joins TRBV12-3 or TRBV12-4 to TRBJ2-1; 13 bases line up with TRBD2. Sequencing used memory CD4+ T cells from blood. The TCR sequence derives from a female donor in good health, serving as a healthy control. The CDR3 is CASSPGLAGVQNEQFF. CDR3 coding DNA: TGTGCCAGCAGTCCTGGACTAGCGGGAGTCCAAAATGAGCAGTTCTTC.